The 29 T cell receptor beta chains below were found in one sample sequenced in a study of CD8 T cells in Susac syndrome. About 0.45 to 1 ug RNA was reverse transcribed with random hexamers. TCRdb itself ran the immunoSEQ multiplex PCR reads through MiXCR, one entry per CDR3 protein. This table has roughly 160,000 distinct CDR3 sequences, around 96% appearing once. What was sequenced was CD4+ T cells from PBMCs. Receptors originate from a human donor in good health.

This chain uses TRBV20-1 with TRBJ2-1; TRBD2 aligns across 7 bases. Germline trimming cut 0 bases from V and 3 bases from J; bases unmatched to any gene: 8. Germline V gene data show CDR1 as DFQATT and CDR2 as SNEGSKA (reference sequence). This CDR3 spans 16 amino acids. The CDR3 DNA sequence: TGCAGTGCTAGAGATGCGAGCGGGGCCGTCTACAATGAGCAGTTCTTC. Translated: CSARDASGAVYNEQFF.

This chain connects TRBV7-9 to TRBJ1-6, with D uncertain. Germline-derived CDR1 and CDR2 are SEHNR and FQNEAQ (reference sequence). CDR3 length: 13 residues. Trimming cost V 5 bases and J 7 bases, with 9 bases left between them. The CDR3 loop is CASSAAGNSPLHF. CDR3 sequence (DNA): TGTGCCAGCAGCGCAGCGGGGAATTCACCCCTCCACTTT.

The chain employs TRBV4-3 and TRBJ1-4; D perhaps matches TRBD1 (5 bases). Trimming stripped 4 bases from V and 10 bases from J, with 19 bases between. The CDR3 has 15 amino acids. Germline lookup yields CDR1 LGHNA and CDR2 YSLEER. The CDR3, as DNA: TGCGCCAGCAGCCTCGCGGGGGGTTTGTCGGGAAAACTGTTTTTT. It is translated as CASSLAGGLSGKLFF.

J is TRBJ2-3 and V is TRBV15, with D perhaps matching TRBD2 (6 bases). CDR3 length: 15 residues. Germline CDR1 and CDR2: LNHNV and YYDKDF (reference sequence). V lost 1 base, J lost 4 bases, and 12 bases lay in between. CDR3 amino acids: CATSRAVSGADTQYF. CDR3 DNA sequence: TGTGCCACCAGCAGAGCCGTCTCGGGGGCAGATACGCAGTATTTT.

The chain couples TRBV3-1 to TRBJ2-2; D is ambiguous. Trimming removed 6 bases at V and 5 bases at J, with 25 bases between. CDR1 and CDR2 (germline): LGHDT, YNNKEL (reference sequence). CDR3 length: 18 amino acids. The CDR3 DNA reads TGTGCCAGCAGTCCCCCAATATGGGGTCCAGGTGGGACCGGGGAGCTGTTTTTT. Its protein is CASSPPIWGPGGTGELFF.

V usage is TRBV4-3 and J usage is TRBJ2-1, with 7 bases lining up with TRBD1. Unmatched junction bases numbered 12, after V lost 3 bases and J lost 7 bases. The CDR3 has 16 amino acids. Germline CDR1 LGHNA, CDR2 YSLEER. CDR3 region: CASSQAPGQSNNEQFF. The CDR3 nucleotides read TGCGCCAGCAGCCAGGCCCCGGGACAGTCAAATAATGAGCAGTTCTTC.

This clonotype was counted a single time. The chain carries TRBV20-1 and TRBJ2-5; possibly TRBD1 or TRBD2 for D (5 bases each). Deletions cut 2 bases from V and 5 bases from J, with 6 bases between. This CDR3 has 11 residues. Germline values: CDR1 DFQATT, CDR2 SNEGSKA (reference sequence). The chain's CDR3 is CSARWGETQYF. DNA for the CDR3: TGCAGTGCTAGATGGGGGGAGACCCAGTACTTC.

The chain combines TRBV4-3 with TRBJ2-1; D ambiguous. The CDR3 runs 13 residues. The V gene's germline CDR1 is LGHNA and CDR2 YSLEER. V lost 1 base and J 8 bases, leaving 9 bases between the germline ends. The CDR3 nucleotides read TGCGCCAGCAGCCAAGGGGTGGGCGATGAGCAGTTCTTC. Its protein is CASSQGVGDEQFF.

The gene calls are TRBV20-1 and TRBJ2-5; tentatively, D is TRBD2 (5 bases). Germline lookup yields CDR1 DFQATT and CDR2 SNEGSKA (reference sequence). The CDR3 extends over 13 amino acids. With 5 bases removed from V and 4 bases from J, the gap between germline ends came to 14 bases. The CDR3 sequence: CSALPSGGETQYF. CDR3 DNA: TGCAGTGCTCTTCCCAGCGGAGGAGAGACCCAGTACTTC.

This clonotype appeared a few times. V usage is TRBV2 and J usage is TRBJ2-7; the D is unclear. Per germline, CDR1 SNHLY and CDR2 FYNNEI. The CDR3 has 12 residues. Trimming took off 6 bases at V and 3 bases at J, with 9 bases between the two ends. The DNA for the CDR3 is TGTGCCAGCAGACTCAGCCGCTACGAGCAGTACTTC. Translation: CASRLSRYEQYF.

This sequence joins TRBV5-1 and TRBJ1-5, with TRBD1 identical over 9 bases. The germline gives CDR1 SGHRS, CDR2 YFSETQ. Unmatched junction bases numbered 2, after V lost 3 bases and J lost 4 bases. The CDR3 extends over 14 amino acids. In DNA form, the CDR3 reads TGCGCCAGCAGCTCCGGGACAGGGAATCAGCCCCAGCATTTT. Amino acids: CASSSGTGNQPQHF.

The rearrangement joins TRBV5-1 to TRBJ2-7; 7 bases are a match to TRBD1. The V gene's germline CDR1 is SGHRS and CDR2 YFSETQ. This CDR3 has 15 amino acids. V was pared by 8 bases and J by 3 bases, with 14 bases of the junction left unmatched. The chain's CDR3 is CARSAEARGNYEQYF. CDR3 coding DNA: TGCGCCAGGTCCGCGGAGGCCAGGGGGAACTACGAGCAGTACTTC.

V gene TRBV25-1 combines with J gene TRBJ1-6; D perhaps matches TRBD1 (6 bases). The length of the CDR3 is 15 residues. CDR1 is MGHDK, CDR2 SYGVNS, per germline. Trimming shortened V by 5 bases and J by 0 bases, and 8 bases separated the two germline ends. CDR3 DNA: TGTGCCAGCAGTCGGACAGCCTCCTATAATTCACCCCTCCACTTT. Its protein product is CASSRTASYNSPLHF.

The CDR3 loop is CSAGGDGYTF. The CDR3 DNA reads TGCAGCGCAGGGGGGGATGGCTACACCTTC. The chain couples TRBV29-1 to TRBJ1-2; 7 bases align to TRBD1. The CDR3 is 10 amino acids. Germline V lookup: CDR1 SQVTM, CDR2 ANQGSEA. V shed 7 bases, J shed 6 bases, and the junction held 2 bases outside the gene matches.

The chain uses TRBV19 and TRBJ2-5, with D unclear. The CDR3 has 13 residues. Trimming took off 3 bases at V and 3 bases at J, with 8 bases between the two ends. In germline, CDR1 is LNHDA, CDR2 SQIVND (reference sequence). Here the CDR3 DNA reads TGTGCCAGTAGTATCGACAATGAAGAGACCCAGTACTTC. Encoded protein: CASSIDNEETQYF.

The chain uses TRBV12-3 or TRBV12-4 and TRBJ2-1; 14 bases align to TRBD2. The CDR3 is 16 residues long. Trimming cost V 6 bases and J 5 bases; bases outside gene matches: 6. The CDR3 DNA reads TGTGCCAGCAGCCCAGGACTAGCGGGGGGAAACAATGAGCAGTTCTTC. The encoded protein is CASSPGLAGGNNEQFF.

The V call is TRBV27, the J call TRBJ1-4, with 7 bases matching TRBD1. CDR3 length: 14 residues. The V gene end was trimmed by 5 bases and the J gene end by 4 bases; junction bases not matched to a gene: 4. Germline values: CDR1 MNHEY, CDR2 SMNVEV (reference sequence). CDR3 bases: TGTGCCAGCAGTCGGGACAGACATAATGAAAAACTGTTTTTT. It encodes CASSRDRHNEKLFF.

This sequence joins TRBV7-2 and TRBJ2-7; TRBD1 matches 8 bases. The CDR3 runs to 15 residues. The trim removed 5 bases at V and 3 bases at J, leaving 9 bases unmatched. Germline CDR1 and CDR2: SGHTA and FQGNSA. The CDR3 here is CASSQDGTGYYEQYF. The CDR3 DNA sequence: TGTGCCAGCAGCCAAGACGGGACAGGTTACTACGAGCAGTACTTC.

The chain couples TRBV5-1 to TRBJ2-3, with a tentative D call TRBD1 (6 bases). The germline V gene has CDR1 SGHRS and CDR2 YFSETQ. This CDR3 region has 14 residues. Trimming stripped 4 bases from V and 5 bases from J, with 14 bases between. This CDR3 is CASSQQGREDTQYF. DNA of the CDR3: TGCGCCAGCAGCCAACAGGGACGTGAAGATACGCAGTATTTT.

The chain employs TRBV5-4 and TRBJ2-3, with D possibly TRBD1 on 6 matching bases. The CDR3 contains 14 residues. The V end lost 0 bases, the J end lost 2 bases, and 7 bases lay between the germline ends. CDR1 is SGHNT and CDR2 is YYREEE in the germline V gene (reference sequence). CDR3 sequence reads: CASSLEGVTDTQYF. The CDR3 bases are TGTGCCAGCAGCTTGGAGGGGGTCACAGATACGCAGTATTTT.

This sequence joins TRBV29-1 and TRBJ2-7; 8 nucleotides line up with TRBD2. This CDR3 has 12 amino acids. V shed 8 bases and J 5 bases; nucleotides not matched to a gene: 8. Germline CDR1 reads SQVTM; CDR2 reads ANQGSEA. The CDR3 protein is CSYRGGPDEQYF. CDR3 nucleotide sequence: TGCAGCTACCGGGGGGGCCCGGACGAGCAGTACTTC.

This chain joins TRBV7-3 and TRBJ2-3; weak D call: TRBD1 (5 bases). Trimming stripped 11 bases from V and 6 bases from J, with 18 bases between. The length of the CDR3 is 13 residues. CDR1 is SGHTA, CDR2 FQGTGA, per germline. This chain's CDR3 is CASSRGRWDTQYF. In nucleotides, the CDR3 is TGTGCCTCCTCAAGGGGCAGGTGGGATACGCAGTATTTT.

CDR3 bases: TGTGCCAGCAGCCCTCTCACTGAAGCTTTCTTT. Translating gives CASSPLTEAFF. The chain links TRBV7-9 to TRBJ1-1, with D unclear. The CDR3 loop spans 11 amino acids. The germline V gene has CDR1 SEHNR and CDR2 FQNEAQ (reference sequence). Deletions cut 5 bases from V and 4 bases from J, with 5 bases between.

The J gene is TRBJ1-2, the V gene TRBV5-4; TRBD1 is a possible D gene (6 bases). Trimming pared 4 bases from V and 2 bases from J, leaving 12 bases between. Germline CDR1 SGHNT, CDR2 YYREEE (reference sequence). The length of the CDR3 is 14 residues. In DNA form, the CDR3 reads TGTGCCAGCAGCCACCGGACAGAGAACTATGGCTACACCTTC. Its translation is CASSHRTENYGYTF.

The chain has TRBV4-2 and TRBJ2-3; 10 bases agree with TRBD2. Germline loops: CDR1 LGHNA, CDR2 YNFKEQ. The CDR3 sequence is 18 residues long. The ends lost 1 base at V and 0 bases at J; junction bases unmatched: 7. CDR3 DNA sequence: TGTGCCAGCAGCCAAGGGCTAGCGGGGGACTTTAGCACAGATACGCAGTATTTT. Its protein is CASSQGLAGDFSTDTQYF.

V usage is TRBV28 and J usage is TRBJ1-2; weak D call: TRBD1 (6 bases). V was trimmed by 6 bases and J by 4 bases, leaving 15 bases between them. Germline V gene data show CDR1 as MDHEN and CDR2 as SYDVKM. The CDR3 has 14 residues. This chain's CDR3 is CASRDRLVFYGYTF. DNA for the CDR3: TGTGCCAGCAGAGACAGGCTCGTATTCTATGGCTACACCTTC.

CDR3 nucleotides: TGCAGTGCTAGTCGGCAGGGCCTGAACACTGAAGCTTTCTTT. It is translated as CSASRQGLNTEAFF. The chain employs TRBV20-1 and TRBJ1-1; the D gene is possibly TRBD1 (5 bases). This CDR3 is 14 amino acids long. Germline V gives CDR1 DFQATT, CDR2 SNEGSKA (reference sequence). Between the trimmed V and J ends, which lost 3 bases and 0 bases, there was a span of 11 bases.

The V gene is TRBV15, the J gene TRBJ2-6, with a tentative D call TRBD2 (6 bases). The V end lost 1 base, the J end lost 4 bases, and 8 bases lay between the germline ends. This CDR3 region has 15 residues. CDR1 and CDR2 (germline): LNHNV, YYDKDF (reference sequence). For the CDR3, the DNA is TGTGCCACCAGCAGAGCGGGGGACGGGGCCAACGTCCTGACTTTC. Translation gives CATSRAGDGANVLTF. Drawing the rest from reference TRBV15 and TRBJ2-6, the complete variable domain is DAMVIQNPRYQVTQFGKPVTLSCSQTLNHNVMYWYQQKSSQAPKLLFHYYDKDFNNEADTPDNFQSRRPNTSFCFLDIRSPGLGDTAMYLCATSRAGDGANVLTFGAGSRLTVL.

As DNA, the CDR3 is TGCAGTGCTAGAGCCTTGAGAGGGAAAAGTGAAGCTTTCTTT. Translation gives CSARALRGKSEAFF. The gene calls are TRBV20-1 and TRBJ1-1; D is unresolved. Germline CDR1 and CDR2: DFQATT and SNEGSKA (reference sequence). There are 14 residues in the CDR3. Trimming removed 1 base from V and 7 bases from J, with 16 bases in between.